This record concerns one T cell receptor (beta chain) sequence. CDR3 length equals 16 residues. Germline loops: CDR1 SEHNR, CDR2 FQNEAQ (reference sequence). The data originate from a study of CXCR3-negative and CXCR3-positive naive CD8 T cells. cDNA libraries for TRB were generated by 5' RACE incorporating UMI labels. TCRdb reanalyzed the 5' RACE reads, giving one entry per CDR3 protein sequence and no DNA. Its listing shows 130,000 or so distinct CDR3 sequences. A CD45RO-CCR7+CD27+CD95- phenotype identified naive CD8+ T cells. The specimen was naive CXCR3- CD8+ T cells from blood. The subset denotes: CD45RO-CCR7+CD27+CD95- naive CD8+ T cells lacking CXCR3 (TNR3-). The receptor's source is a human donor in good health. Some clones in this sample may be carry-over from other donors' samples. The rearrangement links TRBV7-9 to TRBJ1-4; TCRdb returns TRBD1, unconfirmable since there is no DNA. CDR3 amino acids: CASSALSGTGTEKLFF.